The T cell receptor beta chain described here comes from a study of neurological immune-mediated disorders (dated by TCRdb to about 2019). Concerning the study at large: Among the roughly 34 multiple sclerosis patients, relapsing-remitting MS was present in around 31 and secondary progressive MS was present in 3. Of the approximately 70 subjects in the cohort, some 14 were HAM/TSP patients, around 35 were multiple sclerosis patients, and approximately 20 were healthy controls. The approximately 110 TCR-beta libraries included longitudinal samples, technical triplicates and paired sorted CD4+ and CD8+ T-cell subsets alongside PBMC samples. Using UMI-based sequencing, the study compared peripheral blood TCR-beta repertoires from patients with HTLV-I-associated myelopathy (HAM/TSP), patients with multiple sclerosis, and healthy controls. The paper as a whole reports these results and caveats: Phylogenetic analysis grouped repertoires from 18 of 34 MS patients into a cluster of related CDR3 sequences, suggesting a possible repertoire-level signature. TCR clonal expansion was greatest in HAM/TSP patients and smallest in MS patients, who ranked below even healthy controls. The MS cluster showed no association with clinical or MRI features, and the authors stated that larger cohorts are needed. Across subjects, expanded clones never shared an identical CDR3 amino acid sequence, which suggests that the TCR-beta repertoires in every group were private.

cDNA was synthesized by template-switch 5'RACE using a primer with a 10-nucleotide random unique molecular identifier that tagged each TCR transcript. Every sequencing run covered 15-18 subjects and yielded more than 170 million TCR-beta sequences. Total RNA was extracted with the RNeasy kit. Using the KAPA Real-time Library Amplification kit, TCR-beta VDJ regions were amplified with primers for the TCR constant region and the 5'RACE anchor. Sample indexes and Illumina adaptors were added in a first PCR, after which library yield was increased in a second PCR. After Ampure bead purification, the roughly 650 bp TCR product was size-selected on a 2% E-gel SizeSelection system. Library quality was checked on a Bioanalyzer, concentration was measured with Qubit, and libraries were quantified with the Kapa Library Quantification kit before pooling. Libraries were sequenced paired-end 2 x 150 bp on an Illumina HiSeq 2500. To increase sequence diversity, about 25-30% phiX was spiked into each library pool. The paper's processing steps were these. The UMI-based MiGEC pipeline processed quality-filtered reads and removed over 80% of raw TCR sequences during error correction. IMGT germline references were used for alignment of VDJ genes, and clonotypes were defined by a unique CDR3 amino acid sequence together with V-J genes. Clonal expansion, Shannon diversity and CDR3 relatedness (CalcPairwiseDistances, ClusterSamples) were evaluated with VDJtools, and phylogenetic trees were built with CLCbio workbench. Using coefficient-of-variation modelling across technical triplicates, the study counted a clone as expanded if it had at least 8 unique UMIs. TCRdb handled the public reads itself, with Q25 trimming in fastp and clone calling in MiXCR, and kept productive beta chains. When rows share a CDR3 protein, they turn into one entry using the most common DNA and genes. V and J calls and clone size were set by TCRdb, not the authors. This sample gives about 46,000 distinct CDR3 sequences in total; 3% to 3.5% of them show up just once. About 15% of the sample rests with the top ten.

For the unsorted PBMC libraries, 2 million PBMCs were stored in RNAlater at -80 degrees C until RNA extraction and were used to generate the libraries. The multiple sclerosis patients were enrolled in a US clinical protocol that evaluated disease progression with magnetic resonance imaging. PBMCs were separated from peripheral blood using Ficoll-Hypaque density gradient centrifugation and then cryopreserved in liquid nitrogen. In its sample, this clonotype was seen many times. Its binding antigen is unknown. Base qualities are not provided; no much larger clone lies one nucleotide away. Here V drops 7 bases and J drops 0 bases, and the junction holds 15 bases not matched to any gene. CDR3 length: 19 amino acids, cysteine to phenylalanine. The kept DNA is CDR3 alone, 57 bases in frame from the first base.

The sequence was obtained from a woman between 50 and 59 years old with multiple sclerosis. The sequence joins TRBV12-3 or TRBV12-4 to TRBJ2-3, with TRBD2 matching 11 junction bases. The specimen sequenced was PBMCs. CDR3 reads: CASISEGLAGGVSTDTQYF. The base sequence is TGTGCCAGCATCTCAGAAGGGCTAGCGGGAGGTGTGAGCACAGATACGCAGTATTTT.